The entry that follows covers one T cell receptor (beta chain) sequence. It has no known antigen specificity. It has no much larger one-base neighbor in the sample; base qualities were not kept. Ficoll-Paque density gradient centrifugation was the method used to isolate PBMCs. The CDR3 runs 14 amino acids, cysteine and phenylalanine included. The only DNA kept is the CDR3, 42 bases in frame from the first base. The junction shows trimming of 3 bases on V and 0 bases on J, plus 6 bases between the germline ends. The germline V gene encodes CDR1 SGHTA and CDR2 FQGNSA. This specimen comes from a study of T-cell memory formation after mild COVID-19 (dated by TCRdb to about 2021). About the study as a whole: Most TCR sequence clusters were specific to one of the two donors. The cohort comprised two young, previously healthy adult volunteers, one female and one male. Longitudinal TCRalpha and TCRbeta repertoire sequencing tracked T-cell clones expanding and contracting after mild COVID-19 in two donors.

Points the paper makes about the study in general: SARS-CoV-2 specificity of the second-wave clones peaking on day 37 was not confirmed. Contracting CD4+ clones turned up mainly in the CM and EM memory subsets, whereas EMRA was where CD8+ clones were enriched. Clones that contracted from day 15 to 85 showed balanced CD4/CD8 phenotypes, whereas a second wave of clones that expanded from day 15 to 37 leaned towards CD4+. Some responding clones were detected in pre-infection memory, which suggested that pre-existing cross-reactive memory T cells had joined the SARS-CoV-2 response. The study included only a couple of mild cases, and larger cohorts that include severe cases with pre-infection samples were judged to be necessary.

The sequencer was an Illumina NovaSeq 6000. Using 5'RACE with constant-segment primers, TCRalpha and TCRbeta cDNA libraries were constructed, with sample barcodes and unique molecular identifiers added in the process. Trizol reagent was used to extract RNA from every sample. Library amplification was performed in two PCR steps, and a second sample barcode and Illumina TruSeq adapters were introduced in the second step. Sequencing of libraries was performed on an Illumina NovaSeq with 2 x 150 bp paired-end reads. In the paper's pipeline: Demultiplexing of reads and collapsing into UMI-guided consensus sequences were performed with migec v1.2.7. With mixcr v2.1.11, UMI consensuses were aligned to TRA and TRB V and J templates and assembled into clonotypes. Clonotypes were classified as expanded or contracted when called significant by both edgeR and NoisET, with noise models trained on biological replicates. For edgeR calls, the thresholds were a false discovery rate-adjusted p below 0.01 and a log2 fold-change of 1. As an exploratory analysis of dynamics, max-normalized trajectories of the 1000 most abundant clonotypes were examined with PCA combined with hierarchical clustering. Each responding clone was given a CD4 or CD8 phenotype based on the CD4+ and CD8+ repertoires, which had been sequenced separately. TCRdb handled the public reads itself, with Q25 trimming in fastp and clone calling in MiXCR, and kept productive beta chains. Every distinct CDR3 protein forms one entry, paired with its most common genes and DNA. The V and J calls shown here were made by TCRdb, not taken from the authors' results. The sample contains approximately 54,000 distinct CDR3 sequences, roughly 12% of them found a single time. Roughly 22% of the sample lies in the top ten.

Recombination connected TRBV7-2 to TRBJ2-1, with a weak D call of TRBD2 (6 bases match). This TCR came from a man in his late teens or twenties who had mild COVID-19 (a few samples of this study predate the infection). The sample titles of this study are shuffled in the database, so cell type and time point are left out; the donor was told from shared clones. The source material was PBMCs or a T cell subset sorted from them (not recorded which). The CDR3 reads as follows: CASSFGSSYNEQFF. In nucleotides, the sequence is TGTGCCAGCAGCTTCGGGAGCTCCTACAATGAGCAGTTCTTC.